The T cell receptor beta chain under discussion was sequenced for a study of T cells after yellow fever vaccination. Study-level points and caveats: Of the clonotypes, a small share occurred in both CD4 and CD8 compartments. Highly abundant clonotypes carried over from the bulk population could end up in FACS-sorted repertoires as contaminants. Weaker, the secondary response had a peak occurring faster, on day 5 versus 15.

This clonotype was detected ten times or more. The antigen is undetermined. TCRdb fed the 5' RACE reads into MiXCR, producing one record per CDR3 protein. The sample has some 260,000 distinct CDR3 sequences; around 4.9% are singletons. Germline V gene lookup returns CDR1 SGHNT and CDR2 YYREEE (reference sequence). The V and J ends lost 2 bases and 5 bases respectively, with 10 bases between them. The CDR3 contains 13 residues. The TCR originated in a man younger than 30 who received the YFV17D yellow fever vaccine. The V call is TRBV5-4, the J call TRBJ2-5; a possible D gene is TRBD2 (6 bases). This specimen was CD4+ T cells sorted from PBMCs, taken on the day of the yellow fever booster vaccination. The CDR3 nucleotides read TGTGCCAGCAGCTTCGGGGGATGGGAGACCCAGTACTTC. Amino acid sequence: CASSFGGWETQYF. Combining the CDR3 with reference TRBV5-4 and TRBJ2-5 gives the whole variable domain ETGVTQSPTHLIKTRGQQVTLRCSSQSGHNTVSWYQQALGQGPQFIFQYYREEENGRGNFPPRFSGLQFPNYSSELNVNALELDDSALYLCASSFGGWETQYFGPGTRLLVL.